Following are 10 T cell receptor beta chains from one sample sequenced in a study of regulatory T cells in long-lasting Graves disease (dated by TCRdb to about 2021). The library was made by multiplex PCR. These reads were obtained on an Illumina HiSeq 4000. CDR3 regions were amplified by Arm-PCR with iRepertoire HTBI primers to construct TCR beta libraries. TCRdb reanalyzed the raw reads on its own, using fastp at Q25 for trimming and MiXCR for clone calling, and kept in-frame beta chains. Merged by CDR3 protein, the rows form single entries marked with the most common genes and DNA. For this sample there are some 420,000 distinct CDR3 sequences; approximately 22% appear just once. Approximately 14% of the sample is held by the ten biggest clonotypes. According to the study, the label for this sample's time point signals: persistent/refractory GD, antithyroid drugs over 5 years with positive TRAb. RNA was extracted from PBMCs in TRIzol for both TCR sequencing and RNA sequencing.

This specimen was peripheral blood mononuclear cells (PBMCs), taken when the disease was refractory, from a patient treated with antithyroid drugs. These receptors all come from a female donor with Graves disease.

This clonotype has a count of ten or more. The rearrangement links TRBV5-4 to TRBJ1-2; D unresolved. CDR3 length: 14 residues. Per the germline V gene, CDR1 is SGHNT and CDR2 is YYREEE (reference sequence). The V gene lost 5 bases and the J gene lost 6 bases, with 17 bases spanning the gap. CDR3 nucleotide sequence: TGTGCCAGCAGACACATACCCAGGACCCATGGCTACACCTTC. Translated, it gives CASRHIPRTHGYTF.

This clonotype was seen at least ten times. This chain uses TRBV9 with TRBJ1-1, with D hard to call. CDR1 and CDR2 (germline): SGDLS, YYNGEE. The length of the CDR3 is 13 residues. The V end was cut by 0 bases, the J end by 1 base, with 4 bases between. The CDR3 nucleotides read TGTGCCAGCAGCGTAGGGACGAACACTGAAGCTTTCTTT. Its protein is CASSVGTNTEAFF.

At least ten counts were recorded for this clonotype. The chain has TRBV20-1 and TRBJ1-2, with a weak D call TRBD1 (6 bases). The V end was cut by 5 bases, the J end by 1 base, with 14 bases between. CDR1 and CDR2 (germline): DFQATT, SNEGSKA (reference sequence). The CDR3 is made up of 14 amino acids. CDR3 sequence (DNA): TGCAGTGCTGGCGTGGGGGCGGATAACTATGGCTACACCTTC. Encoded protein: CSAGVGADNYGYTF.

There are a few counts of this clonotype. Written as DNA, the CDR3 is TGTGCCAGCAGCCCCGGGTGGGGGGGTGGCCAGCCCCAGCATTTT. It is translated as CASSPGWGGGQPQHF. The genes are TRBV7-2 and TRBJ1-5; weak D call: TRBD1 (5 bases). Trimming took 5 bases from V and 7 from J, leaving 18 bases between them. Germline V gene lookup returns CDR1 SGHTA and CDR2 FQGNSA. The CDR3 totals 15 residues. Combining the CDR3 with reference TRBV7-2 and TRBJ1-5 gives the whole variable domain GAGVSQSPSNKVTEKGKDVELRCDPISGHTALYWYRQSLGQGLEFLIYFQGNSAPDKSGLPSDRFSAERTGGSVSTLTIQRTQQEDSAVYLCASSPGWGGGQPQHFGDGTRLSIL.

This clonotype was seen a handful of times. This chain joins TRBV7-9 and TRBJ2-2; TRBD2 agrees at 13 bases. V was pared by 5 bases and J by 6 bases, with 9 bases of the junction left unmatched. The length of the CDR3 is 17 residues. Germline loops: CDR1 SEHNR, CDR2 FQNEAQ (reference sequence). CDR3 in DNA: TGTGCCAGCAGCCAACTAGCGGGAGGGCCGAGGGCCGGGGAGCTGTTTTTT. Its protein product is CASSQLAGGPRAGELFF.

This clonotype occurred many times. The CDR3 coding sequence is TGTGCCAGCAGTTTCGACATGAACACTGAAGCTTTCTTT. The encoded protein is CASSFDMNTEAFF. The rearrangement joins TRBV7-9 to TRBJ1-1; D gene unclear. The CDR3 runs to 13 residues. Looked up from germline, CDR1 is SEHNR and CDR2 is FQNEAQ (reference sequence). Deletions cut 6 bases from V and 0 bases from J, with 8 bases between.

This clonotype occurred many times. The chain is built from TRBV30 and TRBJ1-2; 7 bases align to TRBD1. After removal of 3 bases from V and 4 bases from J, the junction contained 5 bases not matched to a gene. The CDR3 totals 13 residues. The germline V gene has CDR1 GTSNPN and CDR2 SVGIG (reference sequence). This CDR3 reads CAWRGGQVYGYTF. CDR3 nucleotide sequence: TGTGCCTGGAGGGGAGGACAGGTCTATGGCTACACCTTC.

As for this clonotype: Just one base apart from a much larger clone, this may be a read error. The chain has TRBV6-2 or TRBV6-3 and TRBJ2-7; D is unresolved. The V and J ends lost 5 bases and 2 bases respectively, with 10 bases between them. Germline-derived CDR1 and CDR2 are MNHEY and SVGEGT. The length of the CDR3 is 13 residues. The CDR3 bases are TGTGCCAGCAGTCACGGTAGGCCCTACGAGCAGTACTTC. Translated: CASSHGRPYEQYF.

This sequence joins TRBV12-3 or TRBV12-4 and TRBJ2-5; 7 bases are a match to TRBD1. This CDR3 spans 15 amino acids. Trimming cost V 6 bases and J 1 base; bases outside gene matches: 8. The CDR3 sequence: CASRGDRASQETQYF. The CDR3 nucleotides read TGTGCCAGCAGGGGGGACAGAGCTAGCCAAGAGACCCAGTACTTC.

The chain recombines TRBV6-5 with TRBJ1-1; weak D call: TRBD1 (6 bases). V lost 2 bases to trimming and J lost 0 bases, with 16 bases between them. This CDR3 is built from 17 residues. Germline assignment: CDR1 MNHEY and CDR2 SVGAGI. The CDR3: CASSYPTRGQMNTEAFF. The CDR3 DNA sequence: TGTGCCAGCAGTTACCCGACGCGGGGGCAAATGAACACTGAAGCTTTCTTT.